These 13 T cell receptor beta chains were all obtained from the same sample, sequenced in a study of blood T cells in healthy people across ages. Then a second PCR, running about 7 to 11 cycles, was carried out with a sample-barcoded 5' primer and a J-beta primer mix. Using its own MiXCR run on the 5' RACE reads, TCRdb lists one record per CDR3 protein. The sample contains 550,000 to 800,000 distinct CDR3 sequences, around 32% of which appear only once. Sequencing input: blood. Receptors were obtained from a woman of 80 years or more in good health.

The V call is TRBV2, the J call TRBJ2-5; TRBD2 matches at 7 bases. Losses at the gene ends were 4 bases for V and 11 bases for J; bases not matched to a gene: 13. Germline V gives CDR1 SNHLY, CDR2 FYNNEI. This CDR3 region has 14 residues. The CDR3 bases are TGTGCCAGCAGTGTTTGGGCGGGAGACAATGAGCAGTACTTC. It is translated as CASSVWAGDNEQYF.

This clonotype was counted only a few times. This rearrangement joins TRBV4-2 to TRBJ1-6; 7 bases line up with TRBD1. The CDR3 runs 16 residues. The ends lost 3 bases at V and 10 bases at J; junction bases unmatched: 12. The germline V gene has CDR1 LGHNA and CDR2 YNFKEQ. Written as DNA, the CDR3 is TGTGCCAGCAGCCAGACGACAGGGTCTTTAAGGTCACCCCTCCACTTT. Protein sequence: CASSQTTGSLRSPLHF.

The chain carries TRBV7-2 and TRBJ1-4; D is perhaps TRBD1 (6 bases). The germline CDR1 and CDR2 sequences are SGHTA and FQGNSA. Trimming shortened V by 4 bases and J by 5 bases, and 11 bases separated the two germline ends. This CDR3 contains 14 residues. The CDR3 spells CASSSDSGNEKLFF. DNA of the CDR3: TGTGCCAGCAGCTCGGACAGTGGCAATGAAAAACTGTTTTTT.

The table lists this clonotype with many counts. J is TRBJ2-1 and V is TRBV20-1; 15 positions agree with TRBD2. The CDR3 is 19 residues long. The junction had 9 bases not matched to a gene; V was cut back by 3 bases and J by 0 bases. The V gene's germline CDR1 is DFQATT and CDR2 SNEGSKA (reference sequence). The CDR3 DNA follows: TGCAGTGCTAGCAACGCGGGACTAGCGGGGGGTGTCTCCTACAATGAGCAGTTCTTC. Translating gives CSASNAGLAGGVSYNEQFF.

A few counts support this clonotype. Here the CDR3 DNA reads TGTGCCAGTAGTATTCAAGCGGGAGATCTTAGTGAGCAGTTCTTC. Translating it yields CASSIQAGDLSEQFF. This chain links TRBV19 with TRBJ2-1, with 8 nucleotides matching TRBD2. The CDR3 runs to 15 residues. The ends lost 3 bases at V and 9 bases at J; junction bases unmatched: 10. The germline V gene has CDR1 LNHDA and CDR2 SQIVND (reference sequence).

In the case of this clonotype: A read error may explain this, as a much larger clone is one base away. The J gene is TRBJ2-1, the V gene TRBV3-1; TRBD2 matches 8 bases. The J call may be faulty, since TRBJ2-7 better matches the DNA end. Germline-derived CDR1 and CDR2 are LGHDT and YNNKEL (reference sequence). CDR3 length equals 16 residues. CDR3: CASSQEGLVYVNEQYF. The CDR3 DNA is TGTGCCAGCAGCCAAGAGGGACTAGTTTATGTCAATGAGCAGTACTTC.

This clonotype was detected ten times or more. The rearrangement joins TRBV3-1 to TRBJ1-5; a weak D match, TRBD1 (5 bases). The CDR3 has 14 residues. The germline CDR1 and CDR2 sequences are LGHDT and YNNKEL (reference sequence). Deletions cut 1 base from V and 6 bases from J, with 10 bases between. The DNA of the CDR3 is TGTGCCAGCAGCCAAGGGGGCGGGCGTCAGCCCCAGCATTTT. Amino acid sequence: CASSQGGGRQPQHF. The complete variable domain, with remaining parts taken from reference TRBV3-1 and TRBJ1-5, reads DTAVSQTPKYLVTQMGNDKSIKCEQNLGHDTMYWYKQDSKKFLKIMFSYNNKELIINETVPNRFSPKSPDKAHLNLHINSLELGDSAVYFCASSQGGGRQPQHFGDGTRLSIL.

This clonotype has a handful of counts. The chain employs TRBV20-1 and TRBJ1-5; D is unclear. The CDR3 consists of 12 residues. Trimming shortened V by 0 bases and J by 8 bases, and 8 bases separated the two germline ends. Germline V gene data show CDR1 as DFQATT and CDR2 as SNEGSKA (reference sequence). The CDR3 nucleotides read TGCAGTGCTAGAGACCCCTTGAAGCCCCAGCATTTT. It encodes CSARDPLKPQHF.

About this clonotype: An end of the junction does not agree with germline; a read error may underlie this. This chain links TRBV4-1 with TRBJ2-2; D possibly corresponds to TRBD2 (5 bases). The germline CDR1 and CDR2 sequences are MGHRA and YSYEKL. This CDR3 has 14 amino acids. The CDR3 reads CTSSQIRGPGELFF. The CDR3 bases are TGCACCAGCAGCCAGATACGCGGGCCCGGGGAGCTGTTTTTT.

This clonotype was recorded once. The rearrangement joins TRBV7-2 to TRBJ2-2; 8 bases align to TRBD2. J was trimmed by 7 bases and V by 5 bases; bases with no gene match: 12. This CDR3 contains 16 residues. The germline V gene encodes CDR1 SGHTA and CDR2 FQGNSA. The CDR3 bases are TGTGCCAGCAGCCACACCAGGGGACTAGGGGGCGGGGAGCTGTTTTTT. This codes for CASSHTRGLGGGELFF.

Only a few counts were recorded for this clonotype. This sequence joins TRBV28 and TRBJ2-2; D unresolved. Trimming stripped 4 bases from V and 3 bases from J, with 12 bases between. The germline V gene encodes CDR1 MDHEN and CDR2 SYDVKM. The length of the CDR3 is 15 residues. In DNA, the CDR3 is TGTGCCAGCAGTTCTGGTGGGATTGACACCGGGGAGCTGTTTTTT. Protein sequence: CASSSGGIDTGELFF.

This clonotype was seen ten or more times. The chain recombines TRBV24-1 with TRBJ2-7; D gene unclear. CDR3 length: 12 residues. V was shortened by 9 bases and J by 2 bases, with 10 bases between the two germline ends. Germline-derived CDR1 and CDR2 are KGHDR and SFDVKD. As DNA, the CDR3 is TGTGCCACCGTGGCAGCCCCCTACGAGCAGTACTTC. Translation gives CATVAAPYEQYF.

J is TRBJ1-1 and V is TRBV28, with D hard to call. V lost 5 bases, J lost 4 bases, and 17 bases lay in between. The CDR3 sequence is 15 residues long. Germline V CDR1 and CDR2: MDHEN, SYDVKM. This CDR3 is CASSMSGNWGTEAFF. The DNA for the CDR3 is TGTGCCAGCAGTATGTCGGGTAACTGGGGCACTGAAGCTTTCTTT.